The 25 T cell receptor beta chains below were found in one sample sequenced in a study of blood T cell repertoires in COVID-19. The repertoire was sequenced with immunoSEQ multiplex PCR; TCRdb's copy has only in-frame clones and lacks some. The repertoire holds about 140,000 clones, with about 87% as singletons. Sequenced input: peripheral blood. Source of these receptors: a woman of 80 years or more with acute or convalescent COVID-19.

This sequence joins TRBV5-6 and TRBJ1-2; 9 bases line up with TRBD1. Germline loops: CDR1 SGHDT, CDR2 YYEEEE. CDR3 length: 15 amino acids. The J segment lost 5 bases and the V segment lost 4 bases, leaving 9 bases of the junction unmatched. Here the CDR3 DNA reads TGTGCCAGCAGCGAGGGACAGGGTCTGGTATATGGCTACACCTTC. This translates into CASSEGQGLVYGYTF.

J is TRBJ2-3 and V is TRBV5-1, with 10 positions matching TRBD1. V shed 4 bases, J shed 7 bases, and the junction held 15 bases outside the gene matches. The CDR3 totals 17 residues. Looked up from germline, CDR1 is SGHRS and CDR2 is YFSETQ. Written as DNA, the CDR3 is TGCGCCAGCAGCATAACGACAGGGGGCCAATGGAACCATACGCAGTATTTT. Translation: CASSITTGGQWNHTQYF. The variable domain in full, with the rest retrieved from reference TRBV5-1 and TRBJ2-3, is KAGVTQTPRYLIKTRGQQVTLSCSPISGHRSVSWYQQTPGQGLQFLFEYFSETQRNKGNFPGRFSGRQFSNSRSEMNVSTLELGDSALYLCASSITTGGQWNHTQYFGPGTRLTVL.

The chain recombines TRBV10-2 with TRBJ1-2; D is possibly TRBD1 (6 bases). The germline gives CDR1 WSHSY, CDR2 SAAADI. This CDR3 has 14 residues. V was cut by 8 bases and J by 5 bases, with 18 bases left in between. The CDR3 spells CASGVAGGSYGYTF. CDR3 in DNA: TGCGCCAGCGGCGTGGCGGGGGGCTCTTATGGCTACACCTTC.

By proportion, this clone is medium-sized. This chain links TRBV18 with TRBJ2-4, with 7 bases that match TRBD1. The CDR3 runs 14 residues. Trimming cost V 8 bases and J 8 bases; bases outside gene matches: 12. The germline V gene has CDR1 KGHSH and CDR2 LQKENI. CDR3 sequence (DNA): TGTGCCAGCACGGAGACAGGGCGCCGGGACATTCAGTACTTC. Translation: CASTETGRRDIQYF.

This chain links TRBV15 with TRBJ2-3, with D maybe TRBD2 (7 bases). CDR1 and CDR2 (germline): LNHNV, YYDKDF (reference sequence). This CDR3 has 17 residues. Trimming cost V 0 bases and J 3 bases, with 16 bases left between them. The CDR3 spells CATSREVAGAGTDTQYF. CDR3 bases: TGTGCCACCAGCAGAGAGGTGGCGGGGGCCGGGACAGATACGCAGTATTTT.

This rearrangement joins TRBV6-5 to TRBJ1-5; D gene uncertain. Between the trimmed V and J ends, which lost 0 bases and 5 bases, there was a span of 14 bases. Looked up from germline, CDR1 is MNHEY and CDR2 is SVGAGI. This CDR3 spans 16 amino acids. CDR3 sequence reads: CASSYSRPPDHQPQHF. CDR3 nucleotides: TGTGCCAGCAGTTACTCGAGGCCGCCCGACCATCAGCCCCAGCATTTT.

The genes are TRBV3-1 (or the pseudogene TRBV3-2) and TRBJ2-3; the match to TRBD2 covers 8 bases. The CDR3 has 14 amino acids. J gave up 2 bases and V 4 bases, and 2 bases lay outside the gene matches. From germline, CDR1 is LGHDT and CDR2 YNNKEL (reference sequence). CDR3 sequence: CASSLAGITDTQYF. CDR3 bases: TGTGCCAGCAGCCTAGCGGGGATCACAGATACGCAGTATTTT.

This clone was seen a single time. This chain links TRBV2 with TRBJ1-2, with a possible D match to TRBD1 (5 bases). Trimming stripped 4 bases from V and 3 bases from J, with 18 bases between. The CDR3 length is 16 residues. Germline V gives CDR1 SNHLY, CDR2 FYNNEI. The CDR3 DNA is TGTGCCAGCAGTGGGGGCCAGGGATTGGGATACTATGGCTACACCTTC. Translated, it gives CASSGGQGLGYYGYTF.

The chain carries TRBV15 and TRBJ2-3; 8 bases are shared with TRBD1. CDR1 LNHNV and CDR2 YYDKDF come from the germline V gene (reference sequence). The CDR3 extends over 15 amino acids. After removal of 3 bases from V and 1 base from J, the junction contained 3 bases not matched to a gene. The CDR3 sequence: CATSRGQARTDTQYF. CDR3 DNA sequence: TGTGCCACCAGCAGGGGACAGGCCCGCACAGATACGCAGTATTTT.

The gene calls are TRBV5-6 and TRBJ1-6; the D is unclear. Germline values: CDR1 SGHDT, CDR2 YYEEEE. The V gene lost 0 bases and the J gene lost 0 bases, with 10 bases spanning the gap. The CDR3 length is 17 residues. The CDR3 protein is CASSLVSSSSYNSPLHF. DNA of the CDR3: TGTGCCAGCAGCTTGGTTTCATCTAGCTCCTATAATTCACCCCTCCACTTT.

This chain connects TRBV7-2 to TRBJ2-3, with 10 bases identical to TRBD2. Germline CDR1 SGHTA, CDR2 FQGNSA. CDR3 size: 18 residues. Losses at the gene ends were 2 bases for V and 3 bases for J; bases not matched to a gene: 11. The CDR3: CASSLRSGGARVTDTQYF. CDR3 DNA: TGTGCCAGCAGCTTAAGGAGCGGGGGGGCCAGGGTAACAGATACGCAGTATTTT.

This clone was seen once. The chain carries TRBV3-1 (or the pseudogene TRBV3-2) and TRBJ1-4; D is perhaps TRBD1 (5 bases). Germline-derived CDR1 and CDR2 are LGHDT and YNNKEL (reference sequence). The CDR3 extends over 17 amino acids. V was clipped by 1 base and J by 0 bases, with 12 bases between them. The CDR3 sequence is CASSQGLVTATNEKLFF. CDR3 coding DNA: TGTGCCAGCAGCCAAGGTCTGGTGACAGCAACTAATGAAAAACTGTTTTTT.

The chain carries TRBV2 and TRBJ1-2, with TRBD1 matching 9 bases. Trimming removed 3 bases from V and 5 bases from J; junction bases left unmatched: 4. The germline gives CDR1 SNHLY, CDR2 FYNNEI. This CDR3 region has 14 residues. CDR3 coding DNA: TGTGCCAGCAGTGAGCTGACAGGGGGGTATGGCTACACCTTC. Protein product: CASSELTGGYGYTF. Variable domain in full (rest from reference TRBV2 and TRBJ1-2): EPEVTQTPSHQVTQMGQEVILRCVPISNHLYFYWYRQILGQKVEFLVSFYNNEISEKSEIFDDQFSVERPDGSNFTLKIRSTKLEDSAMYFCASSELTGGYGYTFGSGTRLTVV.

The chain employs TRBV18 and TRBJ1-2; 12 bases are shared with TRBD1. The CDR3 is 16 amino acids. CDR1 and CDR2 from the germline V gene are KGHSH and LQKENI. With V trimmed by 3 bases and J by 4 bases, 6 bases remained unmatched. In DNA, the CDR3 is TGTGCCAGCTCACCGCCCGGGACAGGGGGCCTCTATGGCTACACCTTC. This encodes CASSPPGTGGLYGYTF.

The J gene is TRBJ1-2, the V gene TRBV18, with 8 bases fitting TRBD1. Looked up from germline, CDR1 is KGHSH and CDR2 is LQKENI. The junction had 7 bases not matched to a gene; V was cut back by 4 bases and J by 6 bases. CDR3 length: 14 amino acids. CDR3 DNA sequence: TGTGCCAGCTCACTATCACAGGGGGTAGATGGCTACACCTTC. It is translated as CASSLSQGVDGYTF.

This clone was seen a single time. The V gene is TRBV5-6, the J gene TRBJ2-3; possibly TRBD2 for D (7 bases). Trimming cost V 2 bases and J 2 bases, with 21 bases left between them. CDR3 length: 18 amino acids. Per germline, CDR1 SGHDT and CDR2 YYEEEE. The CDR3 region has the DNA TGTGCCAGCAGCTTCAGTCTATCGGCGGGGGCCAACACAGATACGCAGTATTTT. Its translation is CASSFSLSAGANTDTQYF.

The CDR3 region has the DNA TGTGCCAGCAGCTGGGACTACCAAGAGACCCAGTACTTC. It codes for CASSWDYQETQYF. The chain recombines TRBV7-2 with TRBJ2-5, with D tentatively TRBD2 (6 bases). CDR1 is SGHTA and CDR2 is FQGNSA in the germline V gene. Between the trimmed V and J ends, which lost 4 bases and 0 bases, there was a span of 6 bases. The CDR3 runs to 13 residues.

The chain recombines TRBV29-1 with TRBJ2-1; a weak D match, TRBD1 (5 bases). V gave up 4 bases and J gave up 7 bases, with 8 bases separating them. Germline loops: CDR1 SQVTM, CDR2 ANQGSEA. The CDR3 spans 11 residues. DNA for the CDR3: TGCAGCGTTGCCAGGGCGAATGAGCAGTTCTTC. This translates into CSVARANEQFF.

The gene calls are TRBV9 and TRBJ2-7; TRBD1 might be the D (5 bases). The length of the CDR3 is 16 residues. Germline V lookup: CDR1 SGDLS, CDR2 YYNGEE. Between the trimmed V and J ends, which lost 4 bases and 0 bases, there was a span of 17 bases. CDR3 coding DNA: TGTGCCAGCAGCCCTCATCTAGACAGTTACTCCTACGAGCAGTACTTC. Its protein product is CASSPHLDSYSYEQYF.

This rearrangement joins TRBV6-1 to TRBJ1-2, with 10 bases identical to TRBD1. This CDR3 spans 17 amino acids. CDR1 and CDR2 (germline): MNHNS, SASEGT. V dropped 3 bases and J dropped 0; count of bases not matched to a gene: 7. The chain's CDR3 is CASSEKLGTGANYGYTF. The CDR3 region has the DNA TGTGCCAGCAGTGAGAAACTCGGGACAGGGGCTAACTATGGCTACACCTTC.

This clone occurred a few times. The V gene is TRBV7-9, the J gene TRBJ1-1, with D possibly being TRBD1 (6 bases). CDR3 size: 14 residues. Trimming removed 7 bases from V and 1 base from J, with 13 bases in between. In germline, CDR1 is SEHNR, CDR2 FQNEAQ (reference sequence). In DNA, the CDR3 is TGTGCCAGCATCCTACAGGGAAGGAACACTGAAGCTTTCTTT. It specifies CASILQGRNTEAFF.

The chain combines TRBV28 with TRBJ1-1; TRBD1 aligns across 9 bases. Unmatched junction bases numbered 3, after V lost 6 bases and J lost 1 base. This CDR3 contains 14 residues. Germline V gene data show CDR1 as MDHEN and CDR2 as SYDVKM. The CDR3 sequence: CASRPQGANTEAFF. DNA for the CDR3: TGTGCCAGCAGACCACAGGGGGCGAACACTGAAGCTTTCTTT.

The rearrangement links TRBV18 to TRBJ1-1; D not resolved. The germline gives CDR1 KGHSH, CDR2 LQKENI. The V gene lost 5 bases and the J gene lost 1 base, with 8 bases spanning the gap. The CDR3 sequence is 13 residues long. This CDR3 is CASSTNSNTEAFF. CDR3 DNA: TGTGCCAGCTCAACCAACTCGAACACTGAAGCTTTCTTT.

The chain is built from TRBV28 and TRBJ1-5, with a weak D call TRBD1 (5 bases). V gave up 5 bases and J gave up 2 bases, with 13 bases separating them. This CDR3 is built from 15 residues. Per germline, CDR1 MDHEN and CDR2 SYDVKM. The DNA of the CDR3 is TGTGCCAGCAGTGAGCCTGGGACTGGCAATCAGCCCCAGCATTTT. Translating it yields CASSEPGTGNQPQHF.

This clone was counted a single time. The chain joins TRBV7-2 to TRBJ1-1; D gene uncertain. Trimming removed 2 bases from V and 0 bases from J, with 10 bases in between. The germline V gene encodes CDR1 SGHTA and CDR2 FQGNSA. The CDR3 covers 15 residues. Here the CDR3 reads CASSLMRHLNTEAFF. CDR3 nucleotide sequence: TGTGCCAGCAGCTTAATGCGACACTTGAACACTGAAGCTTTCTTT.